This TCR beta chain was identified during a study of T cell changes during pregnancy in multiple sclerosis. The CDR3 runs to 15 residues. Germline CDR1 is ENHRY and CDR2 is SYGVKD. After removal of 6 bases from V and 0 bases from J, the junction contained 6 bases not matched to a gene. Sequenced by immunoSEQ multiplex PCR; TCRdb stores in-frame clones only, minus some. Among around 50,000 clones listed, 85% to 90% were seen once. This sequence originates from a human donor whose cells served as feeder cells for cultures in a pregnancy study. The V gene is TRBV10-3, the J gene TRBJ2-3, with 7 bases aligning to TRBD1. Sequenced input: peripheral blood from another person, used as feeder cells. DNA of the CDR3: TGTGCCATCAGCCGGGACAGCTCTAGCACAGATACGCAGTATTTT. It specifies CAISRDSSSTDTQYF.